Listed below are T cell receptor beta chains from one sample, sequenced in a study of identical twins. TCRdb re-called the 5' RACE reads with MiXCR, one entry per CDR3 protein. This sample has roughly 770,000 distinct CDR3 sequences, with 15% to 20% found just once. The sample also formed part of further work on T cells expressing NK-cell markers.

Sequenced input: PBMCs. The receptors shown here come from a woman younger than 30 in good health. The CDR3 runs from the conserved cysteine through the conserved F or W. The D gene is left open where the match is weak. A clone size is listed for some rows: how often the clone was seen (once, few, many), or a class if it is expanded.

clone_size | d_call | j_call | v_call | cdr3_aa | cdr3_nt
few | - | TRBJ2-5 | TRBV12-3/TRBV12-4 | CASSFGRGVTQYF | TGTGCCAGCAGTTTTGGCAGGGGTGTTACCCAGTACTTC
- | - | TRBJ1-6 | TRBV5-5 | CASRRTRGTDSPLHF | TGTGCCAGCAGGCGGACACGGGGGACTGATTCACCCCTCCACTTT
- | TRBD2 | TRBJ2-7 | TRBV15 | CATGSGSSYEQYF | TGTGCCACCGGGAGCGGGAGTTCCTACGAGCAGTACTTC
few | - | TRBJ2-7 | TRBV20-1 | CSAMRGPQSDEQYF | TGCAGTGCTATGCGGGGCCCTCAAAGCGACGAGCAGTACTTC
few | - | TRBJ2-3 | TRBV4-2 | CASSQDRRGYSDTQYF | TGTGCCAGCAGCCAAGATAGGCGAGGTTATTCAGATACGCAGTATTTT
- | - | TRBJ2-3 | TRBV7-9 | CASSPRVVSGDTQYF | TGTGCCAGCAGTCCCCGTGTGGTATCTGGAGATACGCAGTATTTT
- | TRBD1 | TRBJ1-5 | TRBV20-1 | CSARRPGTGVTSNQPQHF | TGCAGTGCTAGACGCCCCGGGACAGGGGTTACGAGCAATCAGCCCCAGCATTTT
few | - | TRBJ2-6 | TRBV11-2 | CASSFEGEFGGANVLTF | TGTGCCAGCAGCTTTGAGGGGGAGTTCGGTGGGGCCAACGTCCTGACTTTC
few | - | TRBJ2-1 | TRBV12-3/TRBV12-4 | CASSLGQGINEQFF | TGTGCCAGCAGTTTGGGGCAGGGAATAAATGAGCAGTTCTTC
- | - | TRBJ2-1 | TRBV4-3 | CASSQEGFREQFF | TGCGCCAGCAGCCAAGAGGGCTTTCGGGAGCAGTTCTTC
few | - | TRBJ1-4 | TRBV15 | CATSRVDFNLKLFF | TGTGCCACCAGCAGAGTCGACTTTAACCTAAAACTGTTTTTT